A single sample gave rise to the 10 T cell receptor beta chains below, sequenced in a study of T cell clones after liver transplantation. Profiling relied on immunoSEQ multiplex PCR, and the TCRdb table lists in-frame clones only, not all of them. Of roughly 97,000 clones listed, approximately 78% are singletons. Source: CD4+ T cells from blood, taken before liver transplant. All receptors come from a human donor who received a liver transplant.

The V call is TRBV7-9, the J call TRBJ2-7; 9 bases agree with TRBD1. The CDR3 spans 14 residues. Trimming removed 4 bases from V and 6 bases from J; junction bases left unmatched: 7. Germline CDR1 reads SEHNR; CDR2 reads FQNEAQ (reference sequence). The CDR3 protein is CASSSHGQGSEQYF. Here the CDR3 DNA reads TGTGCCAGCAGCTCCCACGGACAGGGGAGCGAGCAGTACTTC.

The chain uses TRBV6-1 and TRBJ2-3; 13 bases are a match to TRBD2. CDR3 size: 16 residues. From germline, CDR1 is MNHNS and CDR2 SASEGT. V shed 4 bases, J shed 1 base, and the junction held 2 bases outside the gene matches. Here the CDR3 DNA reads TGTGCCAGCAGTGCTGGGACTAGCGGGGGCACAGATACGCAGTATTTT. Translation gives CASSAGTSGGTDTQYF.

The chain employs TRBV5-1 and TRBJ2-5; possible D gene TRBD2, 7 bases. Between the trimmed V and J ends, which lost 4 bases and 1 base, there was a span of 14 bases. CDR1 is SGHRS, CDR2 YFSETQ, per germline. The CDR3 runs to 15 residues. The CDR3 here is CASSGGAGVQETQYF. CDR3 sequence (DNA): TGCGCCAGCAGCGGGGGCGCGGGGGTCCAAGAGACCCAGTACTTC.

The V gene is TRBV13, the J gene TRBJ1-5, with 8 bases matching TRBD1. J was trimmed by 6 bases and V by 3 bases; bases with no gene match: 7. Germline loops: CDR1 PRHDT, CDR2 FYEKMQ (reference sequence). The CDR3 is made up of 15 amino acids. The DNA for the CDR3 is TGTGCCAGCAGCTTCGACAGGGGTCGAGGTCAGCCCCAGCATTTT. Protein: CASSFDRGRGQPQHF. Drawing the rest from reference TRBV13 and TRBJ1-5, the complete variable domain is AAGVIQSPRHLIKEKRETATLKCYPIPRHDTVYWYQQGPGQDPQFLISFYEKMQSDKGSIPDRFSAQQFSDYHSELNMSSLELGDSALYFCASSFDRGRGQPQHFGDGTRLSIL.

The chain carries TRBV6-1 and TRBJ1-5; the match to TRBD1 covers 7 bases. V shed 0 bases, J shed 4 bases, and the junction held 15 bases outside the gene matches. CDR1 is MNHNS and CDR2 is SASEGT in the germline V gene. The CDR3 has 19 residues. The CDR3 DNA reads TGTGCCAGCAGTGAAGCGGATTTCGCGACAGGGAGAAAAAATCAGCCCCAGCATTTT. Translating it yields CASSEADFATGRKNQPQHF.

The V and J genes are TRBV6-5 and TRBJ2-3; 8 bases fit TRBD2. The CDR3 covers 16 residues. J gave up 0 bases and V 4 bases, and 6 bases lay outside the gene matches. Germline V lookup: CDR1 MNHEY, CDR2 SVGAGI. Here the CDR3 reads CASSSGTRSSTDTQYF. CDR3 coding DNA: TGTGCCAGCAGTTCCGGGACTAGATCTAGCACAGATACGCAGTATTTT.

V is TRBV7-8 and J is TRBJ2-2; D is unclear. Germline V gene lookup returns CDR1 SGHVS and CDR2 FQNEAQ. CDR3 size: 15 residues. The ends were cut back, 3 bases at V and 4 bases at J, with 12 bases in the middle. The CDR3 loop reads CASSFPGLGTGELFF. CDR3 DNA sequence: TGTGCCAGCAGCTTCCCCGGGTTGGGCACCGGGGAGCTGTTTTTT.

The gene calls are TRBV28 and TRBJ1-4; no definite D call. The CDR3 runs to 14 residues. Trimming shortened V by 7 bases and J by 0 bases, and 9 bases separated the two germline ends. The germline V gene encodes CDR1 MDHEN and CDR2 SYDVKM. CDR3 region: CASTTEATNEKLFF. CDR3 nucleotide sequence: TGTGCCAGCACGACTGAAGCAACTAATGAAAAACTGTTTTTT. Looking up the rest from reference TRBV28 and TRBJ1-4 gives the full variable domain: DVKVTQSSRYLVKRTGEKVFLECVQDMDHENMFWYRQDPGLGLRLIYFSYDVKMKEKGDIPEGYSVSREKKERFSLILESASTNQTSMYLCASTTEATNEKLFFGSGTQLSVL.

V usage is TRBV6-1 and J usage is TRBJ2-7, with D hard to call. The CDR3 is 13 residues long. Trimming shortened V by 11 bases and J by 5 bases, and 19 bases separated the two germline ends. The germline CDR1 and CDR2 sequences are MNHNS and SASEGT. The CDR3 DNA reads as TGTGCCCATGCTGACGAGGCCTTTGACGAGCAGTACTTC. This gives the protein CAHADEAFDEQYF.

The chain uses TRBV11-2 and TRBJ2-2; no clear D gene. Germline-derived CDR1 and CDR2 are SGHAT and FQNNGV. This CDR3 has 13 residues. V was clipped by 3 bases and J by 6 bases, with 8 bases between them. In DNA form, the CDR3 reads TGTGCCAGCAGCTTCTACGACTCCGGGGAGCTGTTTTTT. This sequence encodes CASSFYDSGELFF.